The T cell receptor beta chain under discussion was sequenced for a study of beta chain features in type 1 diabetes. The whole isolated RNA underwent reverse transcription, so sequencing captured expressed TCRB transcripts. Assay used: immunoSEQ multiplex PCR; TCRdb lists only in-frame clones, some missing. The sample contains roughly 450,000 clones, about 10% of which appear only once. This clone was seen repeatedly, ten times or more. Trimming cost V 4 bases and J 5 bases, with 6 bases left between them. Germline V lookup: CDR1 SGDLS, CDR2 YYNGEE. This CDR3 is 12 amino acids long. The sequence was obtained from a woman aged 18 to 35 in good health. Sample: naive CD4+ T cells from blood. V is TRBV9 and J is TRBJ2-2; D unclear. The CDR3 loop is CASSPPTGELFF. The CDR3, as DNA: TGTGCCAGCAGCCCACCTACCGGGGAGCTGTTTTTT. Full variable domain (missing parts from reference TRBV9 and TRBJ2-2): DSGVTQTPKHLITATGQRVTLRCSPRSGDLSVYWYQQSLDQGLQFLIQYYNGEERAKGNILERFSAQQFPDLHSELNLSSLELGDSALYFCASSPPTGELFFGEGSRLTVL.